A selection of T cell receptor beta chains follows, all from one sample in a study of OX40 agonist ivuxolimab in advanced cancers. This table comes from immunoSEQ multiplex PCR, and its TCRdb copy is limited to in-frame clones, with some not included. The sample contains 35,000 to 50,000 clones, about 86% of which appear only once. Here the sequenced sample was CD4+ or CD8+ T cells sorted from blood, taken in a trial of the OX40 agonist ivuxolimab. The receptors shown here come from an adult with an advanced solid tumor such as melanoma, head and neck, liver or kidney cancer. Both conserved end residues are part of each CDR3. The D gene is left open where the match is weak. The size of a clone is reported for some rows only, either as once, few or many, or as a class for expanded clones.

len: 14
abundance: once
j_gene: TRBJ2-2
d_gene: .
v_gene: TRBV12-5
CDR3aa: CASGLSGYTGELFF
CDR3nt: TGTGCTAGTGGTTTGTCGGGGTACACCGGGGAGCTGTTTTTT

len: 15
abundance: few
j_gene: TRBJ1-3
d_gene: TRBD1
v_gene: TRBV9
CDR3aa: CASSVTGVGGNTIYF
CDR3nt: TGTGCCAGCAGCGTTACAGGGGTTGGCGGAAACACCATATATTTT

len: 14
abundance: .
j_gene: TRBJ2-7
d_gene: .
v_gene: TRBV4-3
CDR3aa: CASSPGRLAYEQYF
CDR3nt: TGCGCCAGCAGCCCCGGACGTCTCGCCTACGAGCAGTACTTC

len: 14
abundance: .
j_gene: TRBJ2-1
d_gene: TRBD2
v_gene: TRBV10-3
CDR3aa: CAISGTSANNEQFF
CDR3nt: TGTGCCATCAGTGGGACTAGCGCGAACAATGAGCAGTTCTTC

len: 11
abundance: .
j_gene: TRBJ2-2
d_gene: .
v_gene: TRBV28
CDR3aa: CASSSVGELFF
CDR3nt: TGTGCCAGCAGTTCGGTCGGGGAGCTGTTTTTT

len: 16
abundance: .
j_gene: TRBJ1-2
d_gene: .
v_gene: TRBV28
CDR3aa: CASSLSPSGNAGGYTF
CDR3nt: TGTGCCAGCAGTTTATCCCCCTCGGGGAATGCTGGTGGCTACACCTTC

len: 16
abundance: .
j_gene: TRBJ1-4
d_gene: .
v_gene: TRBV7-8
CDR3aa: CASSLVGRGNNEKLFF
CDR3nt: TGTGCCAGCAGCTTAGTCGGACGGGGAAATAATGAAAAACTGTTTTTT

len: 13
abundance: .
j_gene: TRBJ1-2
d_gene: .
v_gene: TRBV11-3
CDR3aa: CASSLENRVGYTF
CDR3nt: TGTGCCAGCAGCTTAGAGAATAGGGTTGGCTACACCTTC

len: 15
abundance: .
j_gene: TRBJ2-5
d_gene: .
v_gene: TRBV7-9
CDR3aa: CASSLEGDPQRTQYF
CDR3nt: TGTGCCAGCAGCTTAGAAGGAGACCCTCAAAGGACCCAGTACTTC

len: 14
abundance: .
j_gene: TRBJ2-5
d_gene: .
v_gene: TRBV6-5
CDR3aa: CASSYQGRQETQYF
CDR3nt: TGTGCCAGCAGTTACCAGGGACGCCAAGAGACCCAGTACTTC

len: 16
abundance: once
j_gene: TRBJ2-1
d_gene: TRBD2
v_gene: TRBV4-3
CDR3aa: CASSQDAGGTYNEQFF
CDR3nt: TGCGCCAGCAGCCAAGACGCGGGGGGGACCTACAATGAGCAGTTCTTC

len: 11
abundance: .
j_gene: TRBJ1-1
d_gene: .
v_gene: TRBV7-2
CDR3aa: CASRRGAGAFF
CDR3nt: TGTGCCAGCAGGAGGGGGGCGGGAGCTTTCTTT

len: 13
abundance: .
j_gene: TRBJ1-5
d_gene: .
v_gene: TRBV6-5
CDR3aa: CASRTGPNQPQHF
CDR3nt: TGTGCCAGCAGGACAGGACCCAATCAGCCCCAGCATTTT

len: 13
abundance: few
j_gene: TRBJ1-1
d_gene: .
v_gene: TRBV13
CDR3aa: CASRLQGSTEAFF
CDR3nt: TGTGCCAGCAGACTTCAGGGGTCCACTGAAGCTTTCTTT

len: 15
abundance: .
j_gene: TRBJ2-5
d_gene: .
v_gene: TRBV27
CDR3aa: CASSLSSGPQETQYF
CDR3nt: TGTGCCAGCAGTTTATCGTCAGGACCCCAAGAGACCCAGTACTTC

len: 15
abundance: .
j_gene: TRBJ2-7
d_gene: .
v_gene: TRBV7-2
CDR3aa: CASSSPWDNRYEQYF
CDR3nt: TGTGCCAGCAGCTCCCCCTGGGACAACCGCTACGAGCAGTACTTC

len: 16
abundance: .
j_gene: TRBJ2-1
d_gene: .
v_gene: TRBV6-5
CDR3aa: CASSYSIIAGYNEQFF
CDR3nt: TGTGCCAGCAGTTACTCGATTATAGCAGGCTACAATGAGCAGTTCTTC

len: 12
abundance: .
j_gene: TRBJ1-1
d_gene: .
v_gene: TRBV10-3
CDR3aa: CAILDVNTEAFF
CDR3nt: TGTGCCATCCTGGACGTGAACACTGAAGCTTTCTTT

len: 13
abundance: .
j_gene: TRBJ2-3
d_gene: .
v_gene: TRBV19
CDR3aa: CASSRVSTDTQYF
CDR3nt: TGTGCCAGTAGTAGGGTTAGCACAGATACGCAGTATTTT

len: 11
abundance: .
j_gene: TRBJ2-7
d_gene: TRBD2
v_gene: TRBV30
CDR3aa: CAWGSGDEQYF
CDR3nt: TGTGCCTGGGGAAGCGGGGACGAGCAGTACTTC

len: 14
abundance: .
j_gene: TRBJ2-3
d_gene: .
v_gene: TRBV4-3
CDR3aa: CASSQEQGTDTQYF
CDR3nt: TGCGCCAGCAGCCAAGAACAGGGCACAGATACGCAGTATTTT

len: 15
abundance: .
j_gene: TRBJ2-7
d_gene: .
v_gene: TRBV7-2
CDR3aa: CASSLEGGGSYEQYF
CDR3nt: TGTGCCAGCAGCTTAGAGGGAGGGGGCTCCTACGAGCAGTACTTC

len: 12
abundance: .
j_gene: TRBJ1-6
d_gene: .
v_gene: TRBV5-4
CDR3aa: CASSENGSPLHF
CDR3nt: TGTGCCAGCAGCGAAAACGGTTCACCCCTCCACTTT

len: 16
abundance: .
j_gene: TRBJ1-3
d_gene: TRBD1
v_gene: TRBV30
CDR3aa: CAWSVQGALSGNTIYF
CDR3nt: TGTGCCTGGAGTGTACAGGGGGCATTGTCTGGAAACACCATATATTTT

len: 11
abundance: .
j_gene: TRBJ1-1
d_gene: .
v_gene: TRBV2
CDR3aa: CASSEWGKAFF
CDR3nt: TGTGCCAGCAGTGAGTGGGGGAAGGCTTTCTTT

len: 15
abundance: .
j_gene: TRBJ1-5
d_gene: .
v_gene: TRBV7-9
CDR3aa: CASSLTSAGSQPQHF
CDR3nt: TGTGCCAGCAGCTTAACGTCGGCAGGGAGTCAGCCCCAGCATTTT

len: 15
abundance: .
j_gene: TRBJ2-2
d_gene: .
v_gene: TRBV5-5
CDR3aa: CASSLWALDTGELFF
CDR3nt: TGTGCCAGCAGCTTGTGGGCCTTGGACACCGGGGAGCTGTTTTTT

len: 12
abundance: large
j_gene: TRBJ2-3
d_gene: TRBD1
v_gene: TRBV2
CDR3aa: CASHGQENTQYF
CDR3nt: TGTGCCAGCCACGGACAGGAGAATACGCAGTATTTT

len: 15
abundance: .
j_gene: TRBJ1-4
d_gene: .
v_gene: TRBV5-1
CDR3aa: CASSLWDSTNEKLFF
CDR3nt: TGCGCCAGCAGCTTGTGGGACTCAACTAATGAAAAACTGTTTTTT

len: 13
abundance: .
j_gene: TRBJ1-5
d_gene: .
v_gene: TRBV4-1
CDR3aa: CASSQDVSQPQHF
CDR3nt: TGCGCCAGCAGCCAAGATGTTAGTCAGCCCCAGCATTTT

len: 15
abundance: few
j_gene: TRBJ1-1
d_gene: .
v_gene: TRBV4-2
CDR3aa: CASSPLVRGHTEAFF
CDR3nt: TGTGCCAGCAGCCCCCTGGTTAGGGGTCACACTGAAGCTTTCTTT

len: 16
abundance: .
j_gene: TRBJ2-3
d_gene: TRBD1
v_gene: TRBV4-1
CDR3aa: CASSQEPKGAGDTQYF
CDR3nt: TGCGCCAGCAGCCAAGAGCCCAAGGGGGCTGGAGATACGCAGTATTTT

len: 15
abundance: once
j_gene: TRBJ2-3
d_gene: .
v_gene: TRBV28
CDR3aa: CASSLDLDTTDTQYF
CDR3nt: TGTGCCAGCAGTTTGGACCTGGACACCACAGATACGCAGTATTTT

len: 14
abundance: .
j_gene: TRBJ2-2
d_gene: TRBD2
v_gene: TRBV27
CDR3aa: CASRVAGGSGELFF
CDR3nt: TGTGCCAGCAGGGTGGCGGGGGGGTCCGGGGAGCTGTTTTTT

len: 13
abundance: few
j_gene: TRBJ2-7
d_gene: .
v_gene: TRBV28
CDR3aa: CASSLSRGHEQYF
CDR3nt: TGTGCCAGCAGTTTATCCCGGGGTCACGAGCAGTACTTC

len: 12
abundance: once
j_gene: TRBJ1-3
d_gene: .
v_gene: TRBV28
CDR3aa: CASSAPGNTIYF
CDR3nt: TGTGCCAGCAGTGCCCCGGGAAACACCATATATTTT

len: 12
abundance: .
j_gene: TRBJ2-7
d_gene: .
v_gene: TRBV6-5
CDR3aa: CASTGISYEQYF
CDR3nt: TGTGCCAGCACCGGGATCTCCTACGAGCAGTACTTC

len: 13
abundance: medium-sized
j_gene: TRBJ2-7
d_gene: .
v_gene: TRBV4-3
CDR3aa: CASSAQGEDEQYF
CDR3nt: TGCGCCAGCAGCGCACAGGGCGAGGACGAGCAGTACTTC

len: 13
abundance: .
j_gene: TRBJ2-1
d_gene: TRBD1
v_gene: TRBV5-4
CDR3aa: CAAPGQGGNEQFF
CDR3nt: TGTGCGGCCCCGGGACAGGGGGGGAATGAGCAGTTCTTC